One TCR beta chain is described in this entry. Its matching antigen is unknown. The germline gene is not matched at one end of the junction; a read error may be the cause. The data are from a study of neurological immune-mediated disorders. Points from the study as a whole: It was HTLV-1-associated myelopathy that showed the most TCR clonal expansion, while multiple sclerosis showed the least, falling below healthy controls. The absence of any CDR3 amino acid sequence shared by expanded clones across subjects suggests that repertoires were private in all groups.

Template-switch 5'RACE cDNA synthesis added a 10-nucleotide unique molecular identifier. TCRdb analysed the 5' RACE reads with MiXCR anew, one entry per CDR3 protein. The sample has 40,000 or so distinct CDR3 sequences, 13% to 15% seen once. This CDR3 has 14 amino acids. Germline V CDR1 and CDR2: DFQATT, SNEGSKA (reference sequence). The TCR comes from a woman in her 50s with HTLV-1-associated myelopathy (HAM/TSP). V gene TRBV20-1 combines with J gene TRBJ1-5; D is unclear. The sample taken for sequencing was PBMCs. CDR3 sequence (DNA): TGCTGTGCTAGTAAAGGTTGGCCCGATCAGCCCCAGAATTTT. It is translated as CCASKGWPDQPQNF.